Each of the 12 T cell receptor beta chains below was sequenced from the same sample in a study of cytomegalovirus exposure and HLA in healthy donors. PCR used 60 Vbeta primers and 13 Jbeta primers. Method: immunoSEQ multiplex PCR; TCRdb's copy keeps in-frame clones and lacks some. The table shows about 89,000 clones, with around 84% occurring only once. Sequencing input: PBMCs. The receptor source for this set is a middle-aged man in good health and CMV-seropositive.

The rearrangement links TRBV9 to TRBJ2-5, with D tentatively TRBD1 (5 bases). The J call may be incorrect, as the DNA end agrees better with TRBJ2-7. The germline V gene has CDR1 SGDLS and CDR2 YYNGEE. The CDR3 extends over 14 amino acids. CDR3 amino acids: CASSVIRGNYEQYF. CDR3 DNA: TGTGCCAGCAGCGTAATAAGGGGTAATTACGAGCAGTACTTC.

This clone was seen only once. The V call is TRBV6-6, the J call TRBJ2-7; 7 nucleotides match TRBD1. The CDR3 consists of 14 residues. The ends lost 6 bases at V and 3 bases at J; junction bases unmatched: 8. Germline values: CDR1 MNHNY, CDR2 SVGAGI (reference sequence). The CDR3 region is CASSSGTDRYEQYF. Written as DNA, the CDR3 is TGTGCCAGCAGCTCAGGGACAGACCGCTACGAGCAGTACTTC.

The V and J genes are TRBV5-4 and TRBJ2-5, with 11 bases matching TRBD2. Judging by the DNA end, TRBJ2-7 fits better; the J call may be wrong. The CDR3 totals 15 residues. CDR1 and CDR2 (germline): SGHNT, YYREEE (reference sequence). The CDR3 bases are TGTGCCAGCAGCTCACTAGCGGGGGCCCACTACGAGCAGTACTTC. It is translated as CASSSLAGAHYEQYF.

J is TRBJ2-3 and V is TRBV5-4, with D tentatively TRBD2 (6 bases). From germline, CDR1 is SGHNT and CDR2 YYREEE (reference sequence). The CDR3 is 13 residues long. The germline V and J ends were trimmed by 4 bases and 6 bases, with 12 bases remaining between them. The CDR3 sequence is CASSLGTSDTQYF. The CDR3 bases are TGTGCCAGCAGCCTTGGGACTTCCGATACGCAGTATTTT. The variable domain in full, completed from reference TRBV5-4 and TRBJ2-3, reads ETGVTQSPTHLIKTRGQQVTLRCSSQSGHNTVSWYQQALGQGPQFIFQYYREEENGRGNFPPRFSGLQFPNYSSELNVNALELDDSALYLCASSLGTSDTQYFGPGTRLTVL.

This chain uses TRBV9 with TRBJ1-1, with D possibly TRBD1 on 6 matching bases. CDR3 length: 13 amino acids. Germline loops: CDR1 SGDLS, CDR2 YYNGEE. The V gene lost 0 bases and the J gene lost 3 bases, with 6 bases spanning the gap. This CDR3 is CASSVEGDTEAFF. The DNA of the CDR3 is TGTGCCAGCAGCGTAGAGGGGGACACTGAAGCTTTCTTT.

The V and J genes are TRBV5-5 and TRBJ2-5; TRBD2 agrees at 10 bases. V lost 4 bases and J lost 2; bases outside the gene matches: 2. The CDR3 is 14 amino acids. Per germline, CDR1 SGHKS and CDR2 YYEKEE (reference sequence). The CDR3 loop is CASSNSGGQETQYF. The CDR3 DNA follows: TGTGCCAGCAGCAATAGCGGGGGGCAAGAGACCCAGTACTTC.

The CDR3 region has the DNA TGTGCCAGCAGTGCTAGCGGAGGAGGGGGCGGGGAGCTGTTTTTT. Protein product: CASSASGGGGGELFF. This chain joins TRBV6-1 and TRBJ2-2, with D possibly being TRBD2 (7 bases). The length of the CDR3 is 15 residues. Germline V gene data show CDR1 as MNHNS and CDR2 as SASEGT. Trimming took off 4 bases at V and 7 bases at J, with 16 bases between the two ends.

This clone was counted a single time. V and J are TRBV6-6 and TRBJ2-1; the match to TRBD2 covers 12 bases. Germline assignment: CDR1 MNHNY and CDR2 SVGAGI (reference sequence). The trim removed 5 bases at V and 8 bases at J, leaving 7 bases unmatched. CDR3 length: 15 residues. CDR3 bases: TGTGCCAGCAGTCGAACTAGCGGGAGGCACGATGAGCAGTTCTTC. This encodes CASSRTSGRHDEQFF.

This sequence joins TRBV7-3 and TRBJ2-5; TRBD1 matches at 9 bases. Germline lookup yields CDR1 SGHTA and CDR2 FQGTGA. This CDR3 contains 13 residues. V was clipped by 5 bases and J by 7 bases; unmatched bases: 5. CDR3 amino acids: CASSPGQGVTQYF. The CDR3 coding sequence is TGTGCCAGCAGCCCGGGACAGGGAGTGACCCAGTACTTC.

This chain joins TRBV30 and TRBJ1-6; D may be TRBD1 (6 bases). V lost 3 bases and J 7 bases, leaving 13 bases between the germline ends. CDR3 length equals 14 residues. Germline CDR1 reads GTSNPN; CDR2 reads SVGIG (reference sequence). The CDR3 loop reads CAWSRDTTNSPLHF. For the CDR3, the DNA is TGTGCCTGGAGCAGGGACACGACAAATTCACCCCTCCACTTT.

This clone was seen just once. The chain employs TRBV2 and TRBJ1-2; TRBD1 matches 7 bases. The CDR3 contains 13 residues. Germline values: CDR1 SNHLY, CDR2 FYNNEI. J was trimmed by 6 bases and V by 7 bases; bases with no gene match: 8. CDR3 sequence: CASKSTGTDGYTF. The CDR3 DNA reads as TGTGCCAGCAAATCGACAGGGACGGATGGCTACACCTTC.

The chain employs TRBV5-1 and TRBJ2-1; 10 nucleotides agree with TRBD2. The V gene's germline CDR1 is SGHRS and CDR2 YFSETQ. CDR3 length: 17 residues. With 3 bases clipped from V and 9 bases from J, the junction kept 15 bases outside the gene matches. As DNA, the CDR3 is TGCGCCAGCAGCTCCTTTGGGGAGCTAGCGGGAGATACTGAGCAGTTCTTC. It codes for CASSSFGELAGDTEQFF.